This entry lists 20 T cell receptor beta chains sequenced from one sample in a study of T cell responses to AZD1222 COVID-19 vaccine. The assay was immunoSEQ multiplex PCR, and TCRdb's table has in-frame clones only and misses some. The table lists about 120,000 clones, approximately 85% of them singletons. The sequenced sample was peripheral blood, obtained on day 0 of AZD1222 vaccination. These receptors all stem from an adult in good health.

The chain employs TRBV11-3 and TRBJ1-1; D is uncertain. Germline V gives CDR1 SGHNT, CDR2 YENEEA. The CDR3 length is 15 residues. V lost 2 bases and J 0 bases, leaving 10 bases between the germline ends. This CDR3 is CASSLRGTVNTEAFF. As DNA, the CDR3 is TGTGCCAGCAGCTTACGGGGAACGGTGAACACTGAAGCTTTCTTT.

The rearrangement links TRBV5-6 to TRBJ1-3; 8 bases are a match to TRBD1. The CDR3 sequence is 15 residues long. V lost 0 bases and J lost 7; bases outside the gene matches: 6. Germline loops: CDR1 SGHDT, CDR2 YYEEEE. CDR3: CASSLDRGEWNTIYF. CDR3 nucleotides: TGTGCCAGCAGCTTGGACAGGGGGGAATGGAACACCATATATTTT.

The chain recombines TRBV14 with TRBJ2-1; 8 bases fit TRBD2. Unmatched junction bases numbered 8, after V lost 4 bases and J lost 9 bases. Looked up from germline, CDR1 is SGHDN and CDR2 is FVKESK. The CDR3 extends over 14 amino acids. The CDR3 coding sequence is TGTGCCAGCAGCCCTAGGACTAGCTGGGGTGAGCAGTTCTTC. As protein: CASSPRTSWGEQFF.

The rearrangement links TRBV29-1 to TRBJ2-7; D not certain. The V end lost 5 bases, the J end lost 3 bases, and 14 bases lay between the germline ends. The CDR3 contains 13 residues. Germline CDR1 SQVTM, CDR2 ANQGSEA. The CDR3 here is CSVYTTDFYEQYF. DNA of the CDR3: TGCAGCGTTTACACCACAGACTTCTACGAGCAGTACTTC.

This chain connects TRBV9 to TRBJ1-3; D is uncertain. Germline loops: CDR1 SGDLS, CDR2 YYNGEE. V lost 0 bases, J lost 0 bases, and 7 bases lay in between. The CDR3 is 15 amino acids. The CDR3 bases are TGTGCCAGCAGCGTAGAACAGATCTCTGGAAACACCATATATTTT. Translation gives CASSVEQISGNTIYF.

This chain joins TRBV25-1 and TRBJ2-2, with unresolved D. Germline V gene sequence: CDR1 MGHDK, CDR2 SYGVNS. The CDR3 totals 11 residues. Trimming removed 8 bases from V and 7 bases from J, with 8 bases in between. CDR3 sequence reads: CASSLSGELFF. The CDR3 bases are TGTGCCAGCTCCTTAAGCGGGGAGCTGTTTTTT.

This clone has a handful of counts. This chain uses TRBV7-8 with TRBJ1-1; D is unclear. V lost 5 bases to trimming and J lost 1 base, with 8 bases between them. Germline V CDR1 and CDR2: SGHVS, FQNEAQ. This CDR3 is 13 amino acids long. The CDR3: CASSLTANTEAFF. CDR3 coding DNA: TGTGCCAGCAGCCTAACAGCGAACACTGAAGCTTTCTTT.

CDR3 region: CASSWGIVQPQHF. DNA for the CDR3: TGTGCCAGCAGTTGGGGGATCGTTCAGCCCCAGCATTTT. This chain links TRBV6-2 or TRBV6-3 with TRBJ1-5; TRBD1 is a possible D gene (5 bases). CDR3 length equals 13 residues. The germline V gene encodes CDR1 MNHEY and CDR2 SVGEGT. The germline V and J ends were trimmed by 4 bases and 6 bases, with 10 bases remaining between them.

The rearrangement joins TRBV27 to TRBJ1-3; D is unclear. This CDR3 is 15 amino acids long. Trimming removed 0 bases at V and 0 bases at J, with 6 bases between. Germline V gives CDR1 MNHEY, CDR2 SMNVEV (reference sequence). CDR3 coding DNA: TGTGCCAGCAGTTTATCAGGGCTCTCTGGAAACACCATATATTTT. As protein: CASSLSGLSGNTIYF.

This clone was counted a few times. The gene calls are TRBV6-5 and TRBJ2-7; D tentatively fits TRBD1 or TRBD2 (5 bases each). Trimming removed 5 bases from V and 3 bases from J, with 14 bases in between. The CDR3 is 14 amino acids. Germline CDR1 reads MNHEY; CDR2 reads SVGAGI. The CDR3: CASSPGPGFYEQYF. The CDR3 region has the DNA TGTGCCAGCAGTCCGGGACCCGGGTTCTACGAGCAGTACTTC.

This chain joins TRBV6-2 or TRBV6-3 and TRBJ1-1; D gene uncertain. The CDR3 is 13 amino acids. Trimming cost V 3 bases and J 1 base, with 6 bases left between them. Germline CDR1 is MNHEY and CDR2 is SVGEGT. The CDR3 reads CASSYNKNTEAFF. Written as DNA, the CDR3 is TGTGCCAGCAGTTATAATAAGAACACTGAAGCTTTCTTT.

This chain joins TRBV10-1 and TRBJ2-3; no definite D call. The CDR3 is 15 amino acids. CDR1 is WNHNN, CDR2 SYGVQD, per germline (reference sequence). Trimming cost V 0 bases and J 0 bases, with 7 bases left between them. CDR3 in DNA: TGCGCCAGCAGTGAGTCTAACAGAAGCACAGATACGCAGTATTTT. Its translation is CASSESNRSTDTQYF.

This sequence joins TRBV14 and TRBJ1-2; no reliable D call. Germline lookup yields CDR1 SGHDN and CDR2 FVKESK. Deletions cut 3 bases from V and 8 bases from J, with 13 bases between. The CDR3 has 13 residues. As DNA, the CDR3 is TGTGCCAGCAGCCACCATATTTGGAGCGGCTACACCTTC. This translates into CASSHHIWSGYTF. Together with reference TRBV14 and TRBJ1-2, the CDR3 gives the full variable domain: EAGVTQFPSHSVIEKGQTVTLRCDPISGHDNLYWYRRVMGKEIKFLLHFVKESKQDESGMPNNRFLAERTGGTYSTLKVQPAELEDSGVYFCASSHHIWSGYTFGSGTRLTVV.

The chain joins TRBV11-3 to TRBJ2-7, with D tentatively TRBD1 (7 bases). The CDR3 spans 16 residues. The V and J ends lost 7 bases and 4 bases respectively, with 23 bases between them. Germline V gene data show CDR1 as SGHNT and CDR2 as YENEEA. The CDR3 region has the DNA TGTGCCAGCAAAAACCCAGGGGGAGGTGGGTCATACGAGCAGTACTTC. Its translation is CASKNPGGGGSYEQYF.

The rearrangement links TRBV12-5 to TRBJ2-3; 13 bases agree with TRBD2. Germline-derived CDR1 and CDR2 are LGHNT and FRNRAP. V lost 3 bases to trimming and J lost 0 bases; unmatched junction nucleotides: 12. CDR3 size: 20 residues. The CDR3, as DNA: TGTGCTAGTGGTTTCCAGGGCTGGACTAGCGGGAGAACTAGCACAGATACGCAGTATTTT. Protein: CASGFQGWTSGRTSTDTQYF.

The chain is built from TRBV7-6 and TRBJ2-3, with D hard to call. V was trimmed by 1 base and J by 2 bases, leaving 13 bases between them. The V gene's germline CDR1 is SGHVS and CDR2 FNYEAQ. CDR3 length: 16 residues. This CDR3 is CASSLVPTAATDTQYF. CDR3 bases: TGTGCCAGCAGCTTAGTACCCACAGCCGCCACAGATACGCAGTATTTT.

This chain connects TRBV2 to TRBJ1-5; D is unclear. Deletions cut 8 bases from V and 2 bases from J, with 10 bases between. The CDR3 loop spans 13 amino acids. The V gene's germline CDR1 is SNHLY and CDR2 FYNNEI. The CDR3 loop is CASQQEGNQPQHF. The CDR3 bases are TGTGCCAGCCAGCAGGAGGGCAATCAGCCCCAGCATTTT.

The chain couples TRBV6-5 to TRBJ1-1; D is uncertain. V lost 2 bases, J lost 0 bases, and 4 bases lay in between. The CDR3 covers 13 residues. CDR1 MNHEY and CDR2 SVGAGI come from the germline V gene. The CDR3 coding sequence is TGTGCCAGCAGTTACGGCATGAACACTGAAGCTTTCTTT. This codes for CASSYGMNTEAFF.

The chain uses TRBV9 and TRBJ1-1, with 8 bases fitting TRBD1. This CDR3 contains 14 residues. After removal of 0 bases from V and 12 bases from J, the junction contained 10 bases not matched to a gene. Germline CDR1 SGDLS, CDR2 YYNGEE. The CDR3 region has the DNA TGTGCCAGCAGCGTAGAGGCAGGGGGCGCGTCTACTTTCTTT. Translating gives CASSVEAGGASTFF.

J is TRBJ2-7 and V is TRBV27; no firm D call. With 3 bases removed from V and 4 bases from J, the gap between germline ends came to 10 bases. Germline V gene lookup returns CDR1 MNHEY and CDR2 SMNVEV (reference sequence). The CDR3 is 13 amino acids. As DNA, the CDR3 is TGTGCCAGCAGTTTCCTTGGGGATTACGAGCAGTACTTC. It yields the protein CASSFLGDYEQYF.